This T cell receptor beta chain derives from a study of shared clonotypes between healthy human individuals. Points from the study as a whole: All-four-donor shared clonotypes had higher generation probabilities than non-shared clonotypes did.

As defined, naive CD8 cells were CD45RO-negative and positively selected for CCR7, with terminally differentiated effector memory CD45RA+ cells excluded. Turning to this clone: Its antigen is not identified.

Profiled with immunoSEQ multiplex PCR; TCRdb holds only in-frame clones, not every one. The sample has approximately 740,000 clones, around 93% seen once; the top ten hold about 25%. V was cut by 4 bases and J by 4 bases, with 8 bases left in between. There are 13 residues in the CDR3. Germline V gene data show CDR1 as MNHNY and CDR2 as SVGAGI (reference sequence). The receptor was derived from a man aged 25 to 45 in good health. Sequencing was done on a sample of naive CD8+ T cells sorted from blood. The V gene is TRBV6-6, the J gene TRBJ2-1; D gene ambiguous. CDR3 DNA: TGTGCCAGCAGTTGGCAGAGTTACAATGAGCAGTTCTTC. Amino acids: CASSWQSYNEQFF.